This entry concerns a single T cell receptor (beta chain). Its antigen is not yet known. The record has no base qualities; no much larger clone is one base away. The sample originates from a study of T cell repertoires in cytomegalovirus infection (dated by TCRdb to 2018 to 2020). Broadly, across the study: Recently identified HLA-C-restricted CMV epitopes, whose presentation resists viral immunomodulation, were targeted by peptide stimulations together with well-studied HLA-B-restricted epitopes. Donor HLA type was relevant to the analysis, because carriage of CMV infection together with the matching HLA type was indicated by public TCR beta signatures. Paper-wide results and their limitations: In both this cohort and an independent roughly 400-donor cohort, the cumulative frequency of public TCR beta family members distinguished carriers of CMV infection plus the relevant HLA type. In the ex vivo response, HLA-C-restricted CMV-specific TCR beta clonotypes were dominant, and in two of eight donors the single most frequent clonotype came from this HLA-C-restricted group.

Interpreted using the paper, the treatment or condition label stands for: in vitro stimulation with specific CMV peptide epitopes to enrich CMV-specific T cells. Sequencer: Illumina HiSeq 1500. TCRdb took the public reads, trimmed them with fastp at Q25, ran MiXCR for clone calling and kept in-frame beta chains. Entries are consolidated by CDR3 protein sequence, retaining the most common genes and DNA. The sample table contains approximately 990,000 distinct CDR3 sequences; only one count was recorded for roughly 30% of them. The ten largest clones capture about an eighth of the sample. According to the germline V gene (reference sequence), CDR1 reads MNHEY and CDR2 reads SMNVEV. V is reduced by 4 bases and J by 13 bases, leaving a spacing of 8 bases between them. The CDR3 goes from the cysteine to the phenylalanine over 10 residues. The entry retains the CDR3 DNA only, 30 bases that are in frame from base 1.

The sequences come from cultured CD8+ T cells from PBMCs, collected from culture after CMV antigen stimulation. The rearranged chain carries TRBV27 and TRBJ2-1; the D gene remains uncertain. The receptor comes from a human donor in good health (CMV status not recorded). Some clones in this sample may be carry-over from other donors' samples. The DNA sequence is given as TGTGCCAGCAGTTACAGAGCTCAGTTCTTC. Its translation reads: CASSYRAQFF.